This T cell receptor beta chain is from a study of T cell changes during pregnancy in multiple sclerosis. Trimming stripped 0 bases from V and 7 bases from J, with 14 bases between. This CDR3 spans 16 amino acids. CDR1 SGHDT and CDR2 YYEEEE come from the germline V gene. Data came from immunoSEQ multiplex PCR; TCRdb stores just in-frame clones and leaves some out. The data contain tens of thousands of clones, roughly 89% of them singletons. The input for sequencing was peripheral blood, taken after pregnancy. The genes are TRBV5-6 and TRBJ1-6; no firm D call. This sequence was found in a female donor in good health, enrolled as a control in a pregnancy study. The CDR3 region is CASSLEGGLGNSPLHF. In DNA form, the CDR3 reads TGTGCCAGCAGCTTGGAAGGAGGACTGGGAAATTCACCCCTCCACTTT.